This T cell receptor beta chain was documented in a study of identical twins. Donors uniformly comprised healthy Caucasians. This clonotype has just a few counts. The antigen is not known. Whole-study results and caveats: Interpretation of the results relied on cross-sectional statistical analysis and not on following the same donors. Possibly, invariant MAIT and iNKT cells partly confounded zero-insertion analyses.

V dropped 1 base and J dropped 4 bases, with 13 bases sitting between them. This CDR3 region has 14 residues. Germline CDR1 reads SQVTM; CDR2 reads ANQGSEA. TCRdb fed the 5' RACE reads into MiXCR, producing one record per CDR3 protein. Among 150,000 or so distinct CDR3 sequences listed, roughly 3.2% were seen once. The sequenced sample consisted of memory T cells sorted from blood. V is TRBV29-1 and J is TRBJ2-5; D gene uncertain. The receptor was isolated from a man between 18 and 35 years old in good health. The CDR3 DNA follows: TGCAGCGTTGAAGGGGCAGCTAAAGGAGAGACCCAGTACTTC. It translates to CSVEGAAKGETQYF. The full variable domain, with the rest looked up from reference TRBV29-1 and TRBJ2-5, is SAVISQKPSRDICQRGTSLTIQCQVDSQVTMMFWYRQQPGQSLTLIATANQGSEATYESGFVIDKFPISRPNLTFSTLTVSNMSPEDSSIYLCSVEGAAKGETQYFGPGTRLLVL.